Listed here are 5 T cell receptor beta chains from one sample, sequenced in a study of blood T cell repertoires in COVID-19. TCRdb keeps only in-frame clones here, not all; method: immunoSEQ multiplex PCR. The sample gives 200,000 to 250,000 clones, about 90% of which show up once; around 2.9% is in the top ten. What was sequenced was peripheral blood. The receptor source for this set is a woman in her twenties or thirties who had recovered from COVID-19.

In DNA, the CDR3 is TGTGCCAGCACCCATACAGGGATCTCTGGGGCCAACGTCCTGACTTTC. It yields the protein CASTHTGISGANVLTF. The chain has TRBV5-5 and TRBJ2-6, with D perhaps TRBD1 (6 bases). V dropped 6 bases and J dropped 0 bases, with 13 bases sitting between them. This CDR3 comprises 16 residues. Per germline, CDR1 SGHKS and CDR2 YYEKEE (reference sequence).

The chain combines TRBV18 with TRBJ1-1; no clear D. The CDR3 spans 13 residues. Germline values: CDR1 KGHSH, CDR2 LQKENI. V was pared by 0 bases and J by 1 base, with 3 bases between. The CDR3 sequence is CASSPPANTEAFF. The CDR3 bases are TGTGCCAGCTCACCACCGGCGAACACTGAAGCTTTCTTT.

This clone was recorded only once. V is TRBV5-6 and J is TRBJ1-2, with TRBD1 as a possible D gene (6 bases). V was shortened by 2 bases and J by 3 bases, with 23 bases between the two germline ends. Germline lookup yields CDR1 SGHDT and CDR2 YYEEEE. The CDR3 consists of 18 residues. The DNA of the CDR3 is TGTGCCAGCAGCTTTCCGGACAGAATAGCCCCTATGGACTATGGCTACACCTTC. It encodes CASSFPDRIAPMDYGYTF.

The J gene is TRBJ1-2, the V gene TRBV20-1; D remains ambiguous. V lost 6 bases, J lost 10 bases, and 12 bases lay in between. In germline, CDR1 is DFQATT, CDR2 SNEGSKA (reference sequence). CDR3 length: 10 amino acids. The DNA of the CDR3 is TGCAGTGCCCCGCAAGCTTTCTACACCTTC. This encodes CSAPQAFYTF.

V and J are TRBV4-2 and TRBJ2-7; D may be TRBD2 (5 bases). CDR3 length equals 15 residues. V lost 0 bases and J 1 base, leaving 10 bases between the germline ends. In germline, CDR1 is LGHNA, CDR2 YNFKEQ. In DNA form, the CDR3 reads TGTGCCAGCAGCCAAGAGACGGGAACTTCCTACGAGCAGTACTTC. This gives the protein CASSQETGTSYEQYF.